This passage covers 26 T cell receptor beta chains from one sample sequenced in a study of liver allograft versus peripheral blood T cells. Study-level background: Transplanted livers and recipients' peripheral blood had their T cell receptor repertoires compared.

TCRdb called the reads again in MiXCR, with one record for every CDR3 protein. The table lists 13,000 or so distinct CDR3 sequences, 15% to 20% of them singletons. The receptors come from a human patient who had a liver transplant. Some T cells may have come from the graft donor.

This clonotype was seen just once. A read error is possible here, since a much larger clone lies one base away. This sequence joins TRBV5-6 and TRBJ1-2; D ambiguous. CDR3 length: 11 residues. Germline V gene lookup returns CDR1 SGHDT and CDR2 YYEEEE. Here the CDR3 reads CVSTRGAGYTF. The CDR3 DNA is TGTGTCAGCACCCGGGGAGCGGGCTACACCTTC.

This clonotype was seen a handful of times. V is TRBV28 and J is TRBJ2-7; TRBD2 agrees at 7 bases. With 2 bases clipped from V and 3 bases from J, the junction kept 7 bases outside the gene matches. The CDR3 is made up of 15 amino acids. Germline V gene lookup returns CDR1 MDHEN and CDR2 SYDVKM. The CDR3 region has the DNA TGTGCCAGCAGTTTAGAACGACTAGCCAACTACGAGCAGTACTTC. As protein: CASSLERLANYEQYF.

This clonotype was picked up many times. The V and J genes are TRBV19 and TRBJ2-5; D unclear. Germline V gene lookup returns CDR1 LNHDA and CDR2 SQIVND (reference sequence). Trimming removed 4 bases from V and 2 bases from J, with 17 bases in between. This CDR3 spans 16 amino acids. The CDR3 reads CASSTAASFAQETQYF. CDR3 nucleotides: TGTGCCAGTAGTACGGCAGCCAGTTTCGCACAAGAGACCCAGTACTTC.

This clonotype is deemed medium-sized. The rearrangement links TRBV19 to TRBJ2-7; D is possibly TRBD1 (6 bases). The length of the CDR3 is 14 residues. Trimming stripped 3 bases from V and 5 bases from J, with 14 bases between. In germline, CDR1 is LNHDA, CDR2 SQIVND (reference sequence). CDR3 bases: TGTGCCAGTAGTATTCCCAGGGGTTTCGACGAGCAGTACTTC. Translated, it gives CASSIPRGFDEQYF.

The chain carries TRBV28 and TRBJ2-7, with 8 bases identical to TRBD1. The CDR3 length is 14 residues. Germline CDR1 and CDR2: MDHEN and SYDVKM. The V segment lost 4 bases and the J segment 4 bases; nucleotides outside the gene matches: 6. The CDR3 nucleotides are TGTGCCAGCAGTTCCGGGACAGGACGTTACGAGCAGTACTTC. This sequence encodes CASSSGTGRYEQYF.

This clonotype is categorized as medium-sized (0.01 to 0.1%). V gene TRBV7-2 combines with J gene TRBJ2-2; D possibly corresponds to TRBD2 (6 bases). The V end lost 5 bases, the J end lost 0 bases, and 10 bases lay between the germline ends. The CDR3 contains 15 residues. Germline V gene sequence: CDR1 SGHTA, CDR2 FQGNSA. In nucleotides, the CDR3 is TGTGCCAGCAGCCCCCGGGGGACGAACACCGGGGAGCTGTTTTTT. It specifies CASSPRGTNTGELFF.

The chain carries TRBV7-2 and TRBJ1-1; TRBD1 might be the D (5 bases). The V end was cut by 3 bases, the J end by 7 bases, with 15 bases between. Germline V gives CDR1 SGHTA, CDR2 FQGNSA. The CDR3 consists of 14 residues. CDR3 sequence (DNA): TGTGCCAGCAGCTTCGGGGCAGGCGGCCTTGAAGCTTTCTTT. It encodes CASSFGAGGLEAFF.

This clonotype was counted only a few times. The J gene is TRBJ2-3, the V gene TRBV7-2; unclear D gene. The V gene lost 7 bases and the J gene lost 0 bases, with 11 bases spanning the gap. The germline gives CDR1 SGHTA, CDR2 FQGNSA. This CDR3 is built from 14 residues. The CDR3 sequence: CASKARTSTDTQYF. The CDR3 DNA sequence: TGTGCCAGCAAAGCCAGGACCAGCACAGATACGCAGTATTTT.

In its sample, this clonotype ranks as medium-sized. The J gene is TRBJ1-2, the V gene TRBV29-1; 8 nucleotides align to TRBD1. Germline V gene data show CDR1 as SQVTM and CDR2 as ANQGSEA. The CDR3 is made up of 14 amino acids. The J segment lost 4 bases and the V segment lost 6 bases, leaving 10 bases of the junction unmatched. CDR3 DNA sequence: TGCAGCGTGCCGACAGGGGACCTTTTCTATGGCTACACCTTC. This gives the protein CSVPTGDLFYGYTF.

Relative to its sample, this clonotype is medium-sized (0.01 to 0.1%). The J gene is TRBJ1-4, the V gene TRBV10-3; the D gene is possibly TRBD1 (5 bases). This CDR3 contains 13 residues. Trimming cost V 8 bases and J 8 bases, with 15 bases left between them. The germline V gene encodes CDR1 ENHRY and CDR2 SYGVKD. This CDR3 is CAISGTSGEKLFF. The CDR3 DNA reads TGTGCCATCTCCGGGACTTCGGGGGAAAAACTGTTTTTT.

By sample fraction, this clonotype is medium-sized. CDR3 sequence reads: CASRVDEGYSPLHF. Here the CDR3 DNA reads TGTGCCAGCAGAGTCGACGAAGGATATTCACCCCTCCACTTT. The chain employs TRBV6-1 and TRBJ1-6; the D is unclear. This CDR3 is built from 14 residues. The germline V gene has CDR1 MNHNS and CDR2 SASEGT. With 6 bases removed from V and 8 bases from J, the gap between germline ends came to 14 bases.

This clonotype is medium-sized. The chain carries TRBV6-2 or TRBV6-3 and TRBJ1-2; D not certain. The CDR3 is 13 amino acids. Germline loops: CDR1 MNHEY, CDR2 SVGEGT. V was cut by 5 bases and J by 2 bases, with 9 bases left in between. CDR3 sequence reads: CASSITENYGYTF. In DNA, the CDR3 is TGTGCCAGCAGTATAACAGAGAACTATGGCTACACCTTC.

The chain joins TRBV5-5 to TRBJ2-5, with unresolved D. CDR1 and CDR2 from the germline V gene are SGHKS and YYEKEE (reference sequence). The CDR3 sequence is 14 residues long. Trimming cost V 0 bases and J 2 bases, with 8 bases left between them. The CDR3 sequence is CASSLGTAQETQYF. CDR3 sequence (DNA): TGTGCCAGCAGCTTGGGGACGGCGCAAGAGACCCAGTACTTC.

Relative to its sample, this clonotype is medium-sized. V gene TRBV6-2 or TRBV6-3 combines with J gene TRBJ1-1; the D is unclear. CDR3 length: 18 residues. Trimming stripped 2 bases from V and 3 bases from J, with 22 bases between. CDR1 is MNHEY and CDR2 is SVGEGT in the germline V gene. This CDR3 is CASSYDPGSWTGYTEAFF. The CDR3 DNA sequence: TGTGCCAGCAGTTACGACCCTGGTTCCTGGACGGGGTACACTGAAGCTTTCTTT.

This clonotype is classed as medium-sized. The V and J genes are TRBV29-1 and TRBJ2-1, with TRBD1 matching over 7 bases. Looked up from germline, CDR1 is SQVTM and CDR2 is ANQGSEA. The CDR3 runs 13 residues. Trimming removed 4 bases from V and 3 bases from J; junction bases left unmatched: 3. CDR3 DNA: TGCAGCGTTGCGGGACAGCTCTACAATGAGCAGTTCTTC. Its protein product is CSVAGQLYNEQFF.

This clonotype was recorded at least ten times. The CDR3 bases are TGTGCCAGCAGTGAAGGCCGGGAGACCCAGTACTTC. Translating it yields CASSEGRETQYF. This chain uses TRBV6-1 with TRBJ2-5; D is uncertain. The CDR3 length is 12 residues. The germline V gene encodes CDR1 MNHNS and CDR2 SASEGT. V lost 1 base to trimming and J lost 5 bases, with 5 bases between them.

The V gene is TRBV20-1, the J gene TRBJ1-5; no firm D call. The CDR3 sequence is 16 residues long. CDR1 and CDR2 from the germline V gene are DFQATT and SNEGSKA (reference sequence). With 0 bases removed from V and 0 bases from J, the gap between germline ends came to 12 bases. The CDR3 nucleotides read TGCAGTGCTAGAGACTACCGGGGTAATAGCAATCAGCCCCAGCATTTT. Protein product: CSARDYRGNSNQPQHF.

Within the sample, this clonotype is medium-sized (0.01 to 0.1%). The rearrangement joins TRBV19 to TRBJ1-5; 8 bases align to TRBD1. Per the germline V gene, CDR1 is LNHDA and CDR2 is SQIVND (reference sequence). Trimming removed 3 bases from V and 2 bases from J; junction bases left unmatched: 6. The CDR3 runs 16 residues. The DNA for the CDR3 is TGTGCCAGTAGTATCCCACCGGGACAGGGCAATCAGCCCCAGCATTTT. Its protein is CASSIPPGQGNQPQHF.

The chain is built from TRBV20-1 and TRBJ1-2; D remains unclear. With 3 bases removed from V and 7 bases from J, the gap between germline ends came to 21 bases. Germline lookup yields CDR1 DFQATT and CDR2 SNEGSKA (reference sequence). This CDR3 is 15 amino acids long. The CDR3 loop is CSASHLGQQIFGYTF. DNA for the CDR3: TGCAGTGCTAGCCACCTTGGGCAGCAGATCTTTGGCTACACCTTC.

CDR3 sequence (DNA): TGTGCCAGCAGCTACTACAGGGGGGCCCTCTCCTACGAGCAGTACTTC. Translation: CASSYYRGALSYEQYF. This sequence joins TRBV7-2 and TRBJ2-7; 8 nucleotides line up with TRBD1. The CDR3 runs 16 residues. Looked up from germline, CDR1 is SGHTA and CDR2 is FQGNSA. V gave up 4 bases and J gave up 0 bases; unmatched junction bases: 8.

The V call is TRBV6-1, the J call TRBJ2-7; the D is unclear. Deletions cut 1 base from V and 1 base from J, with 8 bases between. Germline V lookup: CDR1 MNHNS, CDR2 SASEGT. This CDR3 contains 14 residues. CDR3 in DNA: TGTGCCAGCAGTGAAGTTCTAGGATCCTACGAGCAGTACTTC. Translated, it gives CASSEVLGSYEQYF.

V is TRBV5-6 and J is TRBJ1-3; no clear D. The germline V gene has CDR1 SGHDT and CDR2 YYEEEE. This CDR3 has 15 amino acids. Trimming took off 0 bases at V and 0 bases at J, with 7 bases between the two ends. DNA for the CDR3: TGTGCCAGCAGCTTGGGACCAAGCTCTGGAAACACCATATATTTT. This translates into CASSLGPSSGNTIYF.

V is TRBV7-9 and J is TRBJ2-1; the D gene is possibly TRBD1 (5 bases). The length of the CDR3 is 11 residues. The germline V gene has CDR1 SEHNR and CDR2 FQNEAQ (reference sequence). For the CDR3, the DNA is TGTGCGGCGGCGCAGGACATAGGGCAGTTCTTC. It translates to CAAAQDIGQFF.

Details on this clonotype: This may stem from a read error, because a much larger clone lies one nucleotide away. V usage is TRBV30 and J usage is TRBJ1-4, with a tentative D call TRBD1 (5 bases). Trimming removed 0 bases at V and 10 bases at J, with 12 bases between. The CDR3 is 13 amino acids. Germline-derived CDR1 and CDR2 are GTSNPN and SVGIG (reference sequence). The CDR3 coding sequence is TGTGCCTGGAGTGTCGGGGGGGATGGAAAACTGTTTTTT. Its translation: CAWSVGGDGKLFF.

The genes are TRBV6-2 or TRBV6-3 and TRBJ2-1, with TRBD2 identical over 9 bases. The trim removed 10 bases at V and 7 bases at J, leaving 14 bases unmatched. The CDR3 covers 15 residues. Germline-derived CDR1 and CDR2 are MNHEY and SVGEGT. CDR3 nucleotides: TGTGCCACCTCTGAGAAACTAGCGGGTCTAAATGAGCAGTTCTTC. Protein sequence: CATSEKLAGLNEQFF.

The rearrangement links TRBV7-3 to TRBJ2-2, with 7 bases aligning to TRBD1. CDR3 length: 16 residues. Trimming removed 1 base from V and 1 base from J; junction bases left unmatched: 3. Germline CDR1 SGHTA, CDR2 FQGTGA. CDR3 protein: CASSLRAGGNTGELFF. The CDR3 DNA reads TGTGCCAGCAGCTTAAGGGCAGGGGGGAACACCGGGGAGCTGTTTTTT.